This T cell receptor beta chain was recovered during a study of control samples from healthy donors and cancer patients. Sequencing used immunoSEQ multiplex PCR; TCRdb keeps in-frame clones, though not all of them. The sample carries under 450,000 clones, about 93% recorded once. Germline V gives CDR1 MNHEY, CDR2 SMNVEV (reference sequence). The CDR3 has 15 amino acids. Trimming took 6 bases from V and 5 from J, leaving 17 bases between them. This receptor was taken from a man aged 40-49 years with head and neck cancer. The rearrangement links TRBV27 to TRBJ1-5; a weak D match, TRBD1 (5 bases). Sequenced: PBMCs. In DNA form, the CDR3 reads TGTGCCAGCAGAAATAGGGGACGGGGGGATCAGCCCCAGCATTTT. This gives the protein CASRNRGRGDQPQHF.